This T cell receptor (beta chain) comes out of a study of Graves' ophthalmopathy and Graves' hyperthyroidism. This clonotype was counted at least ten times. The CDR3 runs to 17 residues. V was pared by 5 bases and J by 4 bases, with 19 bases of the junction left unmatched. The germline V gene encodes CDR1 SQVTM and CDR2 ANQGSEA. Investigators amplified TCR beta CDR3 regions from RNA transcripts. The first round was an RT-PCR with HTBI primers, and the second round was a multiplex PCR. Via MiXCR, TCRdb re-called the multiplex PCR reads, giving one row per CDR3 protein. Found here are 600,000 to 950,000 distinct CDR3 sequences, roughly 40% of them singletons; the top ten hold about 40%.

Sequenced sample: peripheral blood. The chain uses TRBV29-1 and TRBJ2-5, with 7 nucleotides matching TRBD2. This receptor was obtained from an adult man with Graves' ophthalmopathy. The CDR3 region is CSVNPTWGQTGGETQYF. The CDR3 bases are TGCAGCGTTAACCCGACCTGGGGTCAAACGGGGGGAGAGACCCAGTACTTC. The entire variable domain, with the rest obtained from reference TRBV29-1 and TRBJ2-5, is as follows: SAVISQKPSRDICQRGTSLTIQCQVDSQVTMMFWYRQQPGQSLTLIATANQGSEATYESGFVIDKFPISRPNLTFSTLTVSNMSPEDSSIYLCSVNPTWGQTGGETQYFGPGTRLLVL.